This TCR beta chain was captured by sequencing in a study of blood T cell repertoires in COVID-19. About the study: Spain, Italy and the United States supplied samples that represented acute and convalescent COVID-19. PBMCs, B-cell-depleted T cells, or T cells provided the cDNA or gDNA that made up the material.

Per the original data handling: Reference gene primer amplification gave estimated nucleated cell counts. Data came from immunoSEQ multiplex PCR; TCRdb stores just in-frame clones and leaves some out. For V, J and clone size, that table is used; D and trimming come from the DNA. The sample has roughly 280,000 clones, 75% to 90% seen once; the top ten hold approximately 11%. Germline V gene lookup returns CDR1 MNHEY and CDR2 SVGAGI. With 6 bases clipped from V and 5 bases from J, the junction kept 7 bases outside the gene matches. CDR3 size: 15 residues. The sequence came from a woman in her sixties or seventies with acute or convalescent COVID-19. The chain recombines TRBV6-5 with TRBJ2-1; the match to TRBD2 covers 10 bases. Sequences were obtained from peripheral blood. The CDR3, as DNA: TGTGCCAGCAGCCGACTAGCGGGTGCCCACAATGAGCAGTTCTTC. Its translation: CASSRLAGAHNEQFF.